Below are 2 T cell receptor beta chains sequenced from a single sample in a study of OX40 agonist ivuxolimab in advanced cancers. The library came from the immunoSEQ multiplex PCR assay. Entries here come from immuneACCESS through TCRdb and include only in-frame sequences with V and J called. Some clones fail to appear in such tables; in the studies checked, an unresolved V gene covers under half of the shortfall, and the cause of the remainder is unknown. Recorded for this sample are roughly 70,000 clones; roughly 80% of them occurred a single time. The ten top clones hold roughly 0.4% of the sample. The sample here was CD4+ or CD8+ T cells sorted from blood, taken in a trial of the OX40 agonist ivuxolimab. All receptors derive from an adult with an advanced solid tumor such as melanoma, head and neck, liver or kidney cancer.

The chain joins TRBV7-9 to TRBJ2-2; 9 bases fit TRBD1. CDR3 length equals 17 residues. Germline V CDR1 and CDR2: SEHNR, FQNEAQ (reference sequence). V shed 4 bases, J shed 1 base, and the junction held 7 bases outside the gene matches. CDR3 region: CASSSGQGSRNTGELFF. In nucleotides, the CDR3 is TGTGCCAGCAGCTCGGGACAGGGATCACGGAACACCGGGGAGCTGTTTTTT.

The rearrangement joins TRBV2 to TRBJ1-1, with D possibly being TRBD1 (5 bases). The germline V gene has CDR1 SNHLY and CDR2 FYNNEI. Trimming cost V 6 bases and J 3 bases, with 20 bases left between them. This CDR3 spans 16 amino acids. Written as DNA, the CDR3 is TGTGCCAGCAGGCCTGGGACCGTTGGCCGTTACACTGAAGCTTTCTTT. Its protein product is CASRPGTVGRYTEAFF.